The 31 T cell receptor beta chains presented below share a single source sample, sequenced in a study of OX40 agonist ivuxolimab in advanced cancers. Only in-frame clones appear in the TCRdb table, and some are missing; sequencing was by immunoSEQ multiplex PCR. Among 95,000 to 110,000 clones listed, 75% to 95% were seen once. The material sequenced was CD4+ or CD8+ T cells sorted from blood, taken in a trial of the OX40 agonist ivuxolimab. These receptor sequences come from an adult with an advanced solid tumor such as melanoma, head and neck, liver or kidney cancer.

V is TRBV5-6 and J is TRBJ1-3; weak D call: TRBD1 (6 bases). Germline CDR1 is SGHDT and CDR2 is YYEEEE. The CDR3 spans 16 residues. The V end lost 4 bases, the J end lost 3 bases, and 17 bases lay between the germline ends. As DNA, the CDR3 is TGTGCCAGCAGCACCACAGGGACGAGGGGTGGAAACACCATATATTTT. It is translated as CASSTTGTRGGNTIYF.

In its sample, this clone was seen once. The genes are TRBV6-5 and TRBJ2-7, with 8 bases fitting TRBD2. Trimming took 8 bases from V and 6 from J; bases not matched to a gene: 9. This CDR3 comprises 13 residues. The germline V gene has CDR1 MNHEY and CDR2 SVGAGI. CDR3 nucleotides: TGTGCCAGCGGGGCTCGGGAGGGAGCCGAGCAGTACTTC. It codes for CASGAREGAEQYF.

The rearrangement links TRBV14 to TRBJ1-1; no clear D. The CDR3 has 13 residues. V shed 1 base and J shed 7 bases, with 10 bases lying between them. Germline V gives CDR1 SGHDN, CDR2 FVKESK. The chain's CDR3 is CASSQVFGGEAFF. DNA of the CDR3: TGTGCCAGCAGCCAAGTCTTTGGCGGTGAAGCTTTCTTT.

The chain has TRBV9 and TRBJ1-1, with 8 bases lining up with TRBD1. The germline V gene has CDR1 SGDLS and CDR2 YYNGEE. The J segment lost 3 bases and the V segment lost 3 bases, leaving 10 bases of the junction unmatched. This CDR3 spans 16 amino acids. CDR3 residues: CASSGDRRALDTEAFF. In DNA form, the CDR3 reads TGTGCCAGCAGCGGGGACAGGAGGGCGTTGGACACTGAAGCTTTCTTT.

The rearrangement joins TRBV5-8 to TRBJ1-6; 8 bases map to TRBD1. In germline, CDR1 is SGHTS, CDR2 YDEGEE. The CDR3 consists of 15 residues. V shed 1 base and J 6 bases; nucleotides not matched to a gene: 3. The CDR3 coding sequence is TGTGCCAGCAGCTTGATGGACAGGGTTAATTCACCCCTCCACTTT. Translated, it gives CASSLMDRVNSPLHF.

J is TRBJ2-1 and V is TRBV9; the D gene is possibly TRBD2 (5 bases). CDR3 length equals 15 residues. V lost 3 bases and J 3 bases, leaving 13 bases between the germline ends. CDR1 SGDLS and CDR2 YYNGEE come from the germline V gene. The CDR3 here is CASSALPGDYNEQFF. The CDR3 DNA reads as TGTGCCAGCAGCGCCCTCCCCGGGGACTACAATGAGCAGTTCTTC.

This chain's CDR3 is CASGREVNNEQFF. CDR3 in DNA: TGTGCCAGCGGGCGGGAGGTAAACAATGAGCAGTTCTTC. The chain combines TRBV2 with TRBJ2-1, with 8 bases identical to TRBD2. The CDR3 consists of 13 residues. J was trimmed by 5 bases and V by 8 bases; bases with no gene match: 5. Germline lookup yields CDR1 SNHLY and CDR2 FYNNEI.

The rearrangement links TRBV11-3 to TRBJ2-1; D is uncertain. CDR3 length: 12 residues. Germline V lookup: CDR1 SGHNT, CDR2 YENEEA. The V and J ends lost 5 bases and 8 bases respectively, with 10 bases between them. The CDR3 sequence is CASSGNTDEQFF. Written as DNA, the CDR3 is TGTGCCAGCAGCGGAAACACGGATGAGCAGTTCTTC.

The chain has TRBV5-8 and TRBJ1-1; TRBD1 aligns across 9 bases. Looked up from germline, CDR1 is SGHTS and CDR2 is YDEGEE. The CDR3 extends over 16 amino acids. V shed 5 bases, J shed 1 base, and the junction held 9 bases outside the gene matches. In DNA form, the CDR3 reads TGTGCCAGCAGTTACTACAGGGGGCTCCAGAACACTGAAGCTTTCTTT. Translated: CASSYYRGLQNTEAFF.

The chain is built from TRBV5-1 and TRBJ2-7; D may be TRBD2 (6 bases). This CDR3 has 13 residues. V shed 3 bases and J shed 3 bases, with 10 bases lying between them. The germline CDR1 and CDR2 sequences are SGHRS and YFSETQ. CDR3 sequence: CASSSTRGYEQYF. For the CDR3, the DNA is TGCGCCAGCAGCTCGACTAGAGGCTACGAGCAGTACTTC.

This clone was seen only a few times. V and J are TRBV29-1 and TRBJ1-1; a possible D gene is TRBD1 (5 bases). Germline V lookup: CDR1 SQVTM, CDR2 ANQGSEA. The CDR3 sequence is 12 residues long. V lost 5 bases and J 1 base, leaving 8 bases between the germline ends. The CDR3 is CSVRQPNTEAFF. CDR3 nucleotide sequence: TGCAGCGTTCGACAGCCGAACACTGAAGCTTTCTTT. The full variable domain, rest sourced from reference TRBV29-1 and TRBJ1-1, is SAVISQKPSRDICQRGTSLTIQCQVDSQVTMMFWYRQQPGQSLTLIATANQGSEATYESGFVIDKFPISRPNLTFSTLTVSNMSPEDSSIYLCSVRQPNTEAFFGQGTRLTVV.

V gene TRBV6-1 combines with J gene TRBJ2-1; weak D call: TRBD1 (6 bases). The V end lost 11 bases, the J end lost 6 bases, and 23 bases lay between the germline ends. This CDR3 is built from 15 residues. Germline-derived CDR1 and CDR2 are MNHNS and SASEGT. CDR3 coding DNA: TGTGCCTCCTGCCAACCACAGGGAACGGGCAATGAGCAGTTCTTC. Residues: CASCQPQGTGNEQFF.

The rearrangement uses TRBV28 and TRBJ1-1; 9 bases map to TRBD1. V lost 4 bases to trimming and J lost 1 base; unmatched junction nucleotides: 1. The germline gives CDR1 MDHEN, CDR2 SYDVKM. The CDR3 totals 14 residues. The chain's CDR3 is CASSSGQGNTEAFF. The DNA for the CDR3 is TGTGCCAGCAGTTCGGGACAGGGGAACACTGAAGCTTTCTTT.

The V and J genes are TRBV27 and TRBJ2-1; TRBD2 matches 10 bases. After removal of 9 bases from V and 3 bases from J, the junction contained 5 bases not matched to a gene. The germline V gene has CDR1 MNHEY and CDR2 SMNVEV (reference sequence). The CDR3 has 14 amino acids. The CDR3 loop is CASYPSGSYNEQFF. The CDR3, as DNA: TGTGCCAGTTACCCTAGCGGGAGCTACAATGAGCAGTTCTTC.

The J gene is TRBJ2-7, the V gene TRBV10-3; the D call may be TRBD1 or TRBD2 (5 bases each). CDR1 is ENHRY and CDR2 is SYGVKD in the germline V gene. V was clipped by 4 bases and J by 6 bases, with 13 bases between them. CDR3 size: 13 residues. CDR3 in DNA: TGTGCCATCAGTGTGGGACCACCAGGCGAGCAGTACTTC. Its protein product is CAISVGPPGEQYF.

The rearrangement joins TRBV15 to TRBJ1-1; tentatively, D is TRBD1 (6 bases). Germline V gene data show CDR1 as LNHNV and CDR2 as YYDKDF (reference sequence). The V end was cut by 3 bases, the J end by 3 bases, with 14 bases between. This CDR3 contains 15 residues. DNA of the CDR3: TGTGCCACCAGCAGCCTACAGGGTTTCGACACTGAAGCTTTCTTT. It encodes CATSSLQGFDTEAFF.

The chain recombines TRBV19 with TRBJ2-1, with D perhaps matching TRBD1 or TRBD2 (5 bases each). CDR3 length equals 16 residues. The germline gives CDR1 LNHDA, CDR2 SQIVND (reference sequence). The V and J ends lost 2 bases and 6 bases respectively, with 17 bases between them. DNA for the CDR3: TGTGCCAGTAGTATATTCGCCGGGACGGCAAGCAATGAGCAGTTCTTC. It yields the protein CASSIFAGTASNEQFF.

This chain joins TRBV5-4 and TRBJ2-3; TRBD2 aligns across 11 bases. V trimming: 4 bases; J trimming: 4 bases; junction bases outside the gene matches: 5. This CDR3 contains 15 residues. CDR1 SGHNT and CDR2 YYREEE come from the germline V gene (reference sequence). CDR3 residues: CASSLTSGGADTQYF. The CDR3 bases are TGTGCCAGCAGCCTTACTAGCGGGGGTGCAGATACGCAGTATTTT. Based on the CDR3 plus reference TRBV5-4 and TRBJ2-3, the full variable domain is ETGVTQSPTHLIKTRGQQVTLRCSSQSGHNTVSWYQQALGQGPQFIFQYYREEENGRGNFPPRFSGLQFPNYSSELNVNALELDDSALYLCASSLTSGGADTQYFGPGTRLTVL.

The chain couples TRBV15 to TRBJ2-1; 16 nucleotides align to TRBD2. The ends lost 3 bases at V and 6 bases at J; junction bases unmatched: 2. The CDR3 spans 16 residues. Per the germline V gene, CDR1 is LNHNV and CDR2 is YYDKDF (reference sequence). The CDR3 protein is CATSSGTSGRANEQFF. CDR3 nucleotides: TGTGCCACCAGCAGCGGGACTAGCGGGAGGGCCAATGAGCAGTTCTTC.

The chain carries TRBV11-2 and TRBJ1-5, with 7 bases fitting TRBD1. Germline V CDR1 and CDR2: SGHAT, FQNNGV. The J segment lost 2 bases and the V segment lost 0 bases, leaving 7 bases of the junction unmatched. The CDR3 extends over 17 amino acids. CDR3 bases: TGTGCCAGCAGCTTAGAAGGGGGCAGGGTGGGCAATCAGCCCCAGCATTTT. Translation gives CASSLEGGRVGNQPQHF. Using reference TRBV11-2 and TRBJ1-5 for the parts outside the CDR3, the full variable domain is EAGVAQSPRYKIIEKRQSVAFWCNPISGHATLYWYQQILGQGPKLLIQFQNNGVVDDSQLPKDRFSAERLKGVDSTLKIQPAKLEDSAVYLCASSLEGGRVGNQPQHFGDGTRLSIL.

The chain carries TRBV19 and TRBJ2-7; tentatively, D is TRBD1 or TRBD2 (5 bases each). V lost 4 bases to trimming and J lost 4 bases, with 17 bases between them. CDR1 LNHDA and CDR2 SQIVND come from the germline V gene (reference sequence). The CDR3 spans 15 residues. The CDR3 region is CASSTLGTGLYEQYF. DNA for the CDR3: TGTGCCAGTAGTACTCTAGGGACCGGTTTATACGAGCAGTACTTC.

The chain links TRBV10-2 to TRBJ1-1; 7 nucleotides match TRBD1. CDR3 length: 14 amino acids. The ends lost 4 bases at V and 2 bases at J; junction bases unmatched: 4. From germline, CDR1 is WSHSY and CDR2 SAAADI. Here the CDR3 reads CASSGTGPNTEAFF. DNA of the CDR3: TGCGCCAGCAGTGGGACAGGCCCTAACACTGAAGCTTTCTTT.

The chain employs TRBV28 and TRBJ1-2, with TRBD1 identical over 8 bases. CDR1 and CDR2 (germline): MDHEN, SYDVKM. This CDR3 comprises 17 residues. V dropped 6 bases and J dropped 0; count of bases not matched to a gene: 12. Here the CDR3 DNA reads TGTGCCAGCAGGGGCGGACAGGGCACGTCATCTAACTATGGCTACACCTTC. Residues: CASRGGQGTSSNYGYTF.

This rearrangement joins TRBV27 to TRBJ2-7, with 7 bases identical to TRBD1. The CDR3 has 13 residues. The V and J ends lost 5 bases and 2 bases, in that order; junction bases with no gene match: 3. In germline, CDR1 is MNHEY, CDR2 SMNVEV (reference sequence). CDR3 nucleotides: TGTGCCAGCAGTGACAGGGTCCCCTACGAGCAGTACTTC. Encoded protein: CASSDRVPYEQYF.

This chain joins TRBV28 and TRBJ1-1; 7 nucleotides line up with TRBD1. Germline V lookup: CDR1 MDHEN, CDR2 SYDVKM. This CDR3 spans 15 amino acids. V lost 5 bases and J lost 1; bases outside the gene matches: 7. The CDR3 sequence is CASSPRQGGNTEAFF. For the CDR3, the DNA is TGTGCCAGCAGTCCAAGACAGGGTGGGAACACTGAAGCTTTCTTT.

This chain connects TRBV27 to TRBJ2-3; D unresolved. Per germline, CDR1 MNHEY and CDR2 SMNVEV (reference sequence). V shed 3 bases and J shed 2 bases, with 3 bases lying between them. The CDR3 contains 12 residues. DNA for the CDR3: TGTGCCAGCAGTTTCAACACAGATACGCAGTATTTT. This sequence encodes CASSFNTDTQYF.

This rearrangement joins TRBV7-3 to TRBJ1-4; a weak D match, TRBD1 (5 bases). V was pared by 1 base and J by 3 bases, with 9 bases between. CDR1 is SGHTA, CDR2 FQGTGA, per germline. The CDR3 covers 15 residues. CDR3 region: CASSLMGVPNEKLFF. The CDR3 bases are TGTGCCAGCAGCTTAATGGGGGTCCCTAATGAAAAACTGTTTTTT.

The rearrangement joins TRBV9 to TRBJ1-2; no firm D call. Germline V CDR1 and CDR2: SGDLS, YYNGEE. The length of the CDR3 is 13 residues. V lost 2 bases and J lost 2, with 7 bases in between. DNA of the CDR3: TGTGCCAGCAGCGTCAACACCAACTATGGCTACACCTTC. This translates into CASSVNTNYGYTF.

This chain connects TRBV9 to TRBJ2-5; D unclear. CDR3 length: 13 amino acids. The ends were cut back, 3 bases at V and 1 base at J, with 7 bases in the middle. The germline gives CDR1 SGDLS, CDR2 YYNGEE. The CDR3 DNA reads as TGTGCCAGCAGCGCACCTGCCCAAGAGACCCAGTACTTC. As protein: CASSAPAQETQYF.

The chain recombines TRBV14 with TRBJ1-1; no definite D call. The CDR3 runs to 13 residues. Germline V gene data show CDR1 as SGHDN and CDR2 as FVKESK. Trimming took 5 bases from V and 10 from J, leaving 17 bases between them. CDR3 nucleotides: TGTGCCAGCAGCGCCCGACTAGCTATGGGAGCTTTCTTT. Protein: CASSARLAMGAFF.

The chain recombines TRBV6-4 with TRBJ1-2; 8 nucleotides agree with TRBD1. Trimming cost V 6 bases and J 4 bases; bases outside gene matches: 13. The CDR3 spans 16 residues. Germline V gives CDR1 MRHNA, CDR2 SNTAGT. As DNA, the CDR3 is TGTGCCAGCAGCGAGGACAGGGACAGTGATATCTATGGCTACACCTTC. As protein: CASSEDRDSDIYGYTF.